This entry lists 4 T cell receptor beta chains sequenced from one sample in a study of blood T cell repertoires in COVID-19 (dated by TCRdb to about 2020). Preparation of the library involved the immunoSEQ multiplex PCR assay. TCRdb retrieved this table from immuneACCESS and kept in-frame rearrangements only. Not all clones are present; in checked studies, unresolved V genes account for under half, and no reason is known for the remainder. The sample data list about 75,000 clones, and about nine tenths of these were observed just once. Of the sample, about 2.7% is held by the ten largest clones. Sequenced material: peripheral blood. The origin of the receptors is a human donor in a cohort sampled during active COVID-19.

The rearrangement links TRBV5-1 to TRBJ2-3, with no clear D. The CDR3 totals 12 residues. Trimming stripped 4 bases from V and 3 bases from J, with 6 bases between. Germline V gene lookup returns CDR1 SGHRS and CDR2 YFSETQ. As DNA, the CDR3 is TGCGCCAGCAGCCTTGAGACAGATACGCAGTATTTT. This translates into CASSLETDTQYF.

The chain employs TRBV10-3 and TRBJ1-3, with D possibly TRBD1 on 5 matching bases. Germline CDR1 is ENHRY and CDR2 is SYGVKD. The CDR3 is 14 amino acids. Trimming took 7 bases from V and 0 from J, leaving 10 bases between them. As DNA, the CDR3 is TGTGCCATCAAGCAGGGCTACTCTGGAAACACCATATATTTT. Amino acids: CAIKQGYSGNTIYF.

The V gene is TRBV6-1, the J gene TRBJ1-6, with a weak D call TRBD1 (5 bases). The CDR3 extends over 15 amino acids. The germline V gene has CDR1 MNHNS and CDR2 SASEGT. The V and J ends lost 1 base and 6 bases respectively, with 10 bases between them. The CDR3: CASSEGTWANSPLHF. The DNA of the CDR3 is TGTGCCAGCAGTGAAGGGACATGGGCTAATTCACCCCTCCACTTT.

This clone has just one count. The genes are TRBV7-8 and TRBJ1-4; D perhaps matches TRBD1 (6 bases). V was pared by 4 bases and J by 7 bases, with 19 bases between. Germline lookup yields CDR1 SGHVS and CDR2 FQNEAQ. The length of the CDR3 is 16 residues. CDR3 nucleotides: TGTGCCAGCAGCTCAAAATCCGGGACAACGGGTGAAAAACTGTTTTTT. Amino acid sequence: CASSSKSGTTGEKLFF.